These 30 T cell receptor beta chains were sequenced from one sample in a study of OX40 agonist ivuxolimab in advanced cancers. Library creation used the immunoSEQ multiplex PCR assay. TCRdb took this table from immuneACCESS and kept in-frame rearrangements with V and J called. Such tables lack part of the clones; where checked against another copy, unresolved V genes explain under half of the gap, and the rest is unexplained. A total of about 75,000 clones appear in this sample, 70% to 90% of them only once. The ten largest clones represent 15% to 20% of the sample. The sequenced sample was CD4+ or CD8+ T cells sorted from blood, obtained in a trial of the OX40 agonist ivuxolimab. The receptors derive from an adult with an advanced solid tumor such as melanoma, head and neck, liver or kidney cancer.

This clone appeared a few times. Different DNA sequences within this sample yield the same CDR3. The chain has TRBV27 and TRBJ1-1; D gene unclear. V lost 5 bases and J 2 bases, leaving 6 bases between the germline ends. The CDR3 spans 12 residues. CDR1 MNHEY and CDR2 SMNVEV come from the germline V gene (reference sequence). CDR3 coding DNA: TGTGCCAGCAGTAATCCCAACACTGAAGCTTTCTTT. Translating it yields CASSNPNTEAFF.

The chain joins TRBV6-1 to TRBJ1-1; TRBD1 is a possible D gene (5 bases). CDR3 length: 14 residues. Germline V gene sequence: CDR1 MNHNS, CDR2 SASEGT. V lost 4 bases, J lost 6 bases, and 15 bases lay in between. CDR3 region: CASSASGLLAEAFF. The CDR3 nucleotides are TGTGCCAGCAGTGCCTCAGGGCTGCTGGCTGAAGCTTTCTTT.

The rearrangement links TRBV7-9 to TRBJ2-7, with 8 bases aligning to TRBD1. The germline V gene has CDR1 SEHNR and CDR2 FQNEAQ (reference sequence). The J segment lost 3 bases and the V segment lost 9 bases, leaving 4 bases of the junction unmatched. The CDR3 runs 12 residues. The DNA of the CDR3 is TGTGCCAGTCGGACAGGGAACTACGAGCAGTACTTC. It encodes CASRTGNYEQYF.

In DNA, the CDR3 is TGCGCCAGCAGCTTTGGACAGCTCACAGATACGCAGTATTTT. Its protein product is CASSFGQLTDTQYF. This chain uses TRBV5-1 with TRBJ2-3; a weak D match, TRBD1 (6 bases). Germline loops: CDR1 SGHRS, CDR2 YFSETQ. Trimming took off 2 bases at V and 2 bases at J, with 9 bases between the two ends. This CDR3 spans 14 amino acids.

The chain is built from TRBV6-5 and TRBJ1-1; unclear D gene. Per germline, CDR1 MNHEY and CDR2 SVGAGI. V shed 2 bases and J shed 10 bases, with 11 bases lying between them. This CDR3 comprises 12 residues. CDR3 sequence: CASSYRGRVAFF. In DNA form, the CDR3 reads TGTGCCAGCAGTTACCGAGGGAGAGTAGCTTTCTTT.

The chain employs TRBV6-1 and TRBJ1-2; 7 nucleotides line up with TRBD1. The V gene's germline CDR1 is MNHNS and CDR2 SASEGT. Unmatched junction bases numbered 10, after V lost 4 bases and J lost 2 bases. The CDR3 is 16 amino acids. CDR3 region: CASSAVPGTDNYGYTF. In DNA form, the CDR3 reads TGTGCCAGCAGTGCCGTCCCCGGGACAGACAACTATGGCTACACCTTC.

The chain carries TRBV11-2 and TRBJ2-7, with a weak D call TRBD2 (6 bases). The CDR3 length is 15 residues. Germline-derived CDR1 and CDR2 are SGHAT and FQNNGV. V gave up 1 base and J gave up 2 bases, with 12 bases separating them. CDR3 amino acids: CASSLVGGPAYEQYF. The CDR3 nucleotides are TGTGCCAGCAGCTTAGTCGGGGGTCCTGCCTACGAGCAGTACTTC.

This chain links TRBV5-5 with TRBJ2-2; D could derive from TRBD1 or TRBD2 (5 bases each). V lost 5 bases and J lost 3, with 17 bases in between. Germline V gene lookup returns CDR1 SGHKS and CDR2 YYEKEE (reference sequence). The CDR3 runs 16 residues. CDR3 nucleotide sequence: TGTGCCAGCAGTTACCGGGACCTTCTTGACACCGGGGAGCTGTTTTTT. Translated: CASSYRDLLDTGELFF.

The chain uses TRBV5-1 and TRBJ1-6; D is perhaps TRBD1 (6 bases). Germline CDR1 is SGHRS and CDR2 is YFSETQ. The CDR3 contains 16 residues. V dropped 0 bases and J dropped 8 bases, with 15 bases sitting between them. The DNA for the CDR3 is TGCGCCAGCAGCTTGGCCGGGGGCTTGAAGGATTCACCCCTCCACTTT. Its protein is CASSLAGGLKDSPLHF.

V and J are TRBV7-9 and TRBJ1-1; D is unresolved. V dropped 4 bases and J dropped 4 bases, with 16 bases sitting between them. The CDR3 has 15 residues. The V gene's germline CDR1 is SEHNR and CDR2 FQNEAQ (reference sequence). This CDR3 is CASSSGNLLGTEAFF. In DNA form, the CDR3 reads TGTGCCAGCAGCTCTGGGAACTTACTGGGCACTGAAGCTTTCTTT.

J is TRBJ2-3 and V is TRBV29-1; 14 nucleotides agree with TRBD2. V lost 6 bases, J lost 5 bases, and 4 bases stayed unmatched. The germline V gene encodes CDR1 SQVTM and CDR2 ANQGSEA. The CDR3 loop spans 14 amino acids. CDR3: CSVGLAGGKDTQYF. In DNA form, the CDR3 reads TGCAGCGTCGGACTAGCGGGAGGTAAAGATACGCAGTATTTT.

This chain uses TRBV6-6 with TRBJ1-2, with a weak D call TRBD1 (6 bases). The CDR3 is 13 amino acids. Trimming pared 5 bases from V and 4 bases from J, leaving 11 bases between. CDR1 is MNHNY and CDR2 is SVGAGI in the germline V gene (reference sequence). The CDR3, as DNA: TGTGCCAGCAGTGGAGGGGGGAGCTATGGCTACACCTTC. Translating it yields CASSGGGSYGYTF.

CDR3 loop: CASSSDLAGGPFDNEQFF. The CDR3, as DNA: TGTGCCAGCAGCTCCGATCTAGCGGGAGGGCCTTTTGACAATGAGCAGTTCTTC. V gene TRBV7-9 combines with J gene TRBJ2-1, with 12 bases fitting TRBD2. CDR1 SEHNR and CDR2 FQNEAQ come from the germline V gene (reference sequence). V was pared by 4 bases and J by 5 bases, with 12 bases of the junction left unmatched. The length of the CDR3 is 18 residues.

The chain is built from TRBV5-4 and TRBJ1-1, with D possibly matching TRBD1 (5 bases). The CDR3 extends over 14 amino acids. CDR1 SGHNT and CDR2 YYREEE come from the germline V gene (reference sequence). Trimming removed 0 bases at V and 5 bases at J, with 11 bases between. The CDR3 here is CASSLERRGTEAFF. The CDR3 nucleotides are TGTGCCAGCAGCTTGGAGAGGAGGGGAACTGAAGCTTTCTTT.

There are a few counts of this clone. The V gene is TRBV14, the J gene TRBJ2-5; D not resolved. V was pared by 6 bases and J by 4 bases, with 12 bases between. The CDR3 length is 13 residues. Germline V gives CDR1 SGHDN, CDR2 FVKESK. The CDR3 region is CASSPLGIETQYF. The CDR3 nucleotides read TGTGCCAGCAGTCCCTTGGGGATAGAGACCCAGTACTTC. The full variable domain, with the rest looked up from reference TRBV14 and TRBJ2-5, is EAGVTQFPSHSVIEKGQTVTLRCDPISGHDNLYWYRRVMGKEIKFLLHFVKESKQDESGMPNNRFLAERTGGTYSTLKVQPAELEDSGVYFCASSPLGIETQYFGPGTRLLVL.

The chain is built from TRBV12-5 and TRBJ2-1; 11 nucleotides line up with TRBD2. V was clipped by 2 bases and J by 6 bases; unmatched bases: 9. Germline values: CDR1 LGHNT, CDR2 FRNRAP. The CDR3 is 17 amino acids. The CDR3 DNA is TGTGCTAGTGGTTTGCTTAGCCTTAGCGGGAGGGCCAATGAGCAGTTCTTC. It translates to CASGLLSLSGRANEQFF.

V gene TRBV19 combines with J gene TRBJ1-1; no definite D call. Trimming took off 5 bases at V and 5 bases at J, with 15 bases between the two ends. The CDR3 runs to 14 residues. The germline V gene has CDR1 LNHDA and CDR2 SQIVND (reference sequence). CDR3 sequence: CASSPRHGGTEAFF. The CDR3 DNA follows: TGTGCCAGTAGTCCGCGACATGGTGGGACTGAAGCTTTCTTT.

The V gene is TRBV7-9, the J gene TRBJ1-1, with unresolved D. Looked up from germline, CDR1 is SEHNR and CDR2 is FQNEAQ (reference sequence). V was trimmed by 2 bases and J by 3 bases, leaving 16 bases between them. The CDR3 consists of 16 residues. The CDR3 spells CASSLMGLGGYTEAFF. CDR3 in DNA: TGTGCCAGCAGCTTAATGGGGTTAGGTGGGTACACTGAAGCTTTCTTT. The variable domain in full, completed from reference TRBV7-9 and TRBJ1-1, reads DTGVSQNPRHKITKRGQNVTFRCDPISEHNRLYWYRQTLGQGPEFLTYFQNEAQLEKSRLLSDRFSAERPKGSFSTLEIQRTEQGDSAMYLCASSLMGLGGYTEAFFGQGTRLTVV.

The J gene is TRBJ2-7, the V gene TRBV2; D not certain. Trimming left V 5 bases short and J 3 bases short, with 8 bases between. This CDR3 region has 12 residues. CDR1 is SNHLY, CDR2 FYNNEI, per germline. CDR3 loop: CASSLDFYEQYF. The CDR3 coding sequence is TGTGCCAGCAGTCTCGACTTCTACGAGCAGTACTTC. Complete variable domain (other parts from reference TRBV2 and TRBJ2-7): EPEVTQTPSHQVTQMGQEVILRCVPISNHLYFYWYRQILGQKVEFLVSFYNNEISEKSEIFDDQFSVERPDGSNFTLKIRSTKLEDSAMYFCASSLDFYEQYFGPGTRLTVT.

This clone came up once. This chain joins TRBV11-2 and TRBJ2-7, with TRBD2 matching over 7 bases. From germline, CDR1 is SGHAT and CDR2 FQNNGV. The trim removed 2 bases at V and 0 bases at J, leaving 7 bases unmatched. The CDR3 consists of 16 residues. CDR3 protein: CASSLMGGSTSYEQYF. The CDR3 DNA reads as TGTGCCAGCAGCTTAATGGGCGGGAGTACCTCCTACGAGCAGTACTTC.

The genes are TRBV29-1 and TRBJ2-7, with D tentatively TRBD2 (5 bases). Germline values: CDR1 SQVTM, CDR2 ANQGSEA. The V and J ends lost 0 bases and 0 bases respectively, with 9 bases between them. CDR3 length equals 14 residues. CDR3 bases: TGCAGCGTTGAAGATCTTGGAGGCTCCTACGAGCAGTACTTC. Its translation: CSVEDLGGSYEQYF.

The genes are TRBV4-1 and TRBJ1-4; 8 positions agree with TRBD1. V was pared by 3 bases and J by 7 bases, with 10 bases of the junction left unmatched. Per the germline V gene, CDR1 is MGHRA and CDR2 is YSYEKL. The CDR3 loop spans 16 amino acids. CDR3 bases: TGCGCCAGCAGCCAGTCAGGGGGCGCCGATAGTGAAAAACTGTTTTTT. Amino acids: CASSQSGGADSEKLFF.

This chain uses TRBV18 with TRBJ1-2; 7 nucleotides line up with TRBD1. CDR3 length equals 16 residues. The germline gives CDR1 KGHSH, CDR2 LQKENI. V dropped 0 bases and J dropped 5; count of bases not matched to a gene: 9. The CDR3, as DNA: TGTGCCAGCTCACCACCCGCGACAGGGAAAGGGTATGGCTACACCTTC. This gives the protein CASSPPATGKGYGYTF.

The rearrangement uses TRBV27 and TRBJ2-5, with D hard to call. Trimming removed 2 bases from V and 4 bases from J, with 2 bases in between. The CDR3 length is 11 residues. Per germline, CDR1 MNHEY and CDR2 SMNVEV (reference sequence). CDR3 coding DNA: TGTGCCAGCAGTTTAGGAGAGACCCAGTACTTC. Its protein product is CASSLGETQYF.

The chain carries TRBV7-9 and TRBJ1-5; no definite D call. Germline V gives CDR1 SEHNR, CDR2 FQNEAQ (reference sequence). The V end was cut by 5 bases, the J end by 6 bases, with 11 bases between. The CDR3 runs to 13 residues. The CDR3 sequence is CASSQAPAQPQHF. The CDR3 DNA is TGTGCCAGCAGCCAAGCACCGGCTCAGCCCCAGCATTTT. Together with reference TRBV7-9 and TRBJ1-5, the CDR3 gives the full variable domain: DTGVSQNPRHKITKRGQNVTFRCDPISEHNRLYWYRQTLGQGPEFLTYFQNEAQLEKSRLLSDRFSAERPKGSFSTLEIQRTEQGDSAMYLCASSQAPAQPQHFGDGTRLSIL.

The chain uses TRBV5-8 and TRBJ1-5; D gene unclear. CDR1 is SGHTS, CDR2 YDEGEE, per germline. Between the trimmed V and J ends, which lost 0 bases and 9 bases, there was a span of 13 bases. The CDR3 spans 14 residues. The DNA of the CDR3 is TGTGCCAGCAGCTTGGAGTCCGGAACCCGGCCCCAGCATTTT. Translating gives CASSLESGTRPQHF.

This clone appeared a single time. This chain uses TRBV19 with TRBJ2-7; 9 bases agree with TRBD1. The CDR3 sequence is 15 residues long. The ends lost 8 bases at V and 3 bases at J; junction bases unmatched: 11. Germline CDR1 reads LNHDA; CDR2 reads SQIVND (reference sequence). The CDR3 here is CASGRGDRGNYEQYF. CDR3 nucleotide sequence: TGTGCCAGTGGCCGAGGAGACAGGGGGAACTACGAGCAGTACTTC.

CDR3 in amino acids: CASSLGVASGVSVLFF. In DNA, the CDR3 is TGTGCCAGCAGCTTAGGGGTGGCTAGCGGAGTGTCGGTGCTGTTTTTT. The J gene is TRBJ2-2, the V gene TRBV7-2; 7 positions agree with TRBD2. The germline CDR1 and CDR2 sequences are SGHTA and FQGNSA. V lost 1 base and J lost 13; bases outside the gene matches: 15. The CDR3 has 16 residues.

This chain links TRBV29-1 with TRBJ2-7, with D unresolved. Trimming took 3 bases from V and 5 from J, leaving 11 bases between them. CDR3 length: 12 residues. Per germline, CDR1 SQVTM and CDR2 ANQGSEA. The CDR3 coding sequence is TGCAGCGTTGATATCTCGACGAACGAGCAGTACTTC. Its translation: CSVDISTNEQYF.

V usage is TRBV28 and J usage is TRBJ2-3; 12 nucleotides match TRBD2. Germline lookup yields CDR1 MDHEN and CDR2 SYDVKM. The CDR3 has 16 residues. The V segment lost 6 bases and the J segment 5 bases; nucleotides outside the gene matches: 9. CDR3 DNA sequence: TGTGCCAGCAGACTCGGACTAGCGGGAATGGGAGATACGCAGTATTTT. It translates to CASRLGLAGMGDTQYF.